The 22 T cell receptor beta chains listed next were all sequenced from one sample in a study of T-cell reconstitution after alpha-beta-depleted transplantation in children (dated by TCRdb to about 2016). The library was built by means of PCR. The run used an Illumina HiSeq 2500. To normalize quantification of the TCRbeta repertoire, the TCR libraries were built with molecular barcoding that relied on unique molecular identifiers. TCRdb reran the public reads through fastp at Q25 and MiXCR, keeping productive beta chains. Rows are combined by CDR3 protein, so each entry shows the most common genes and DNA. In this sample the table shows fewer than 700,000 distinct CDR3 sequences, roughly 13% of which occur a single time. Jointly, the top ten make up roughly 2.3% of the sample. The treatment or condition label on this specimen signifies: allogeneic hematopoietic cell transplantation with graft depleted of TCRalphabeta T cells and CD19 B cells.

The source material was PBMCs, mostly from graft donor cells, sampled 360 days after TCRalphabeta/CD19-depleted stem cell transplant. The origin of the receptors is a male patient between 10 and 17 years old who had a stem cell transplant for acute myeloid leukemia, so the T cells may come from the graft donor.

V and J are TRBV29-1 and TRBJ1-1; D is undetermined. CDR3 length equals 12 residues. Germline-derived CDR1 and CDR2 are SQVTM and ANQGSEA. Trimming stripped 7 bases from V and 0 bases from J, with 9 bases between. CDR3 residues: CSAEVVNTEAFF. CDR3 in DNA: TGCAGCGCCGAGGTTGTGAACACTGAAGCTTTCTTT.

The rearrangement uses TRBV28 and TRBJ2-3; the match to TRBD1 covers 9 bases. Germline V gene lookup returns CDR1 MDHEN and CDR2 SYDVKM. This CDR3 is 17 amino acids long. V lost 7 bases, J lost 3 bases, and 14 bases stayed unmatched. CDR3: CASTPTRTGEGTDTQYF. CDR3 in DNA: TGTGCCAGCACCCCCACCCGGACAGGGGAAGGTACAGATACGCAGTATTTT. The full variable domain, with the rest looked up from reference TRBV28 and TRBJ2-3, is DVKVTQSSRYLVKRTGEKVFLECVQDMDHENMFWYRQDPGLGLRLIYFSYDVKMKEKGDIPEGYSVSREKKERFSLILESASTNQTSMYLCASTPTRTGEGTDTQYFGPGTRLTVL.

This clonotype came up once. The chain combines TRBV28 with TRBJ2-7; D is perhaps TRBD1 (6 bases). CDR3 length equals 15 residues. V was clipped by 2 bases and J by 5 bases, with 16 bases between them. Germline lookup yields CDR1 MDHEN and CDR2 SYDVKM. The CDR3 region is CASSLSLGRGDEQYF. CDR3 sequence (DNA): TGTGCCAGCAGTTTAAGCCTTGGCAGGGGTGACGAGCAGTACTTC. The full variable domain, with the rest looked up from reference TRBV28 and TRBJ2-7, is DVKVTQSSRYLVKRTGEKVFLECVQDMDHENMFWYRQDPGLGLRLIYFSYDVKMKEKGDIPEGYSVSREKKERFSLILESASTNQTSMYLCASSLSLGRGDEQYFGPGTRLTVT.

This clonotype was picked up a small number of times. This chain uses TRBV5-6 with TRBJ2-7, with 10 nucleotides matching TRBD1. Germline assignment: CDR1 SGHDT and CDR2 YYEEEE. This CDR3 is 17 amino acids long. The J segment lost 3 bases and the V segment lost 0 bases, leaving 9 bases of the junction unmatched. The CDR3 region has the DNA TGTGCCAGCAGCTTGGATGGGACAGGGGTGCCTGACTACGAGCAGTACTTC. Amino acid sequence: CASSLDGTGVPDYEQYF.

The rearrangement links TRBV20-1 to TRBJ2-3; D unresolved. Germline lookup yields CDR1 DFQATT and CDR2 SNEGSKA (reference sequence). There are 13 residues in the CDR3. V was trimmed by 7 bases and J by 1 base, leaving 12 bases between them. The CDR3 sequence is CSGAYTGTDTQYF. The CDR3 coding sequence is TGCAGTGGGGCTTATACAGGCACAGATACGCAGTATTTT.

The gene calls are TRBV20-1 and TRBJ2-5; D remains ambiguous. V was shortened by 5 bases and J by 4 bases, with 20 bases between the two germline ends. The V gene's germline CDR1 is DFQATT and CDR2 SNEGSKA (reference sequence). This CDR3 spans 15 amino acids. CDR3 coding DNA: TGCAGTGCTCCACCACCCAGGAGCGCGCTAGAGACCCAGTACTTC. Protein: CSAPPPRSALETQYF.

The chain is built from TRBV7-6 and TRBJ2-7; 9 bases agree with TRBD2. Germline V gives CDR1 SGHVS, CDR2 FNYEAQ. After removal of 3 bases from V and 0 bases from J, the junction contained 15 bases not matched to a gene. The CDR3 covers 19 residues. CDR3 nucleotide sequence: TGTGCCAGCAGCTTGTCCGAGACTACTAGCGGGTGGAGCTCCTACGAGCAGTACTTC. Protein product: CASSLSETTSGWSSYEQYF. Variable domain in full (rest from reference TRBV7-6 and TRBJ2-7): GAGVSQSPRYKVTKRGQDVALRCDPISGHVSLYWYRQALGQGPEFLTYFNYEAQQDKSGLPNDRFSAERPEGSISTLTIQRTEQRDSAMYRCASSLSETTSGWSSYEQYFGPGTRLTVT.

The chain employs TRBV20-1 and TRBJ1-1; TRBD1 matches 10 bases. The CDR3 is 14 residues long. With 4 bases clipped from V and 6 bases from J, the junction kept 8 bases outside the gene matches. CDR1 is DFQATT and CDR2 is SNEGSKA in the germline V gene (reference sequence). CDR3 region: CSATQGQGVSEAFF. The DNA of the CDR3 is TGCAGTGCTACCCAAGGACAGGGGGTTTCTGAAGCTTTCTTT.

The table lists this clonotype with a few counts. The rearrangement joins TRBV12-3 or TRBV12-4 to TRBJ2-1; unclear D gene. V lost 6 bases and J lost 5, with 17 bases in between. CDR3 length: 15 residues. The DNA for the CDR3 is TGTGCCAGCAGCCCTTTGTGGGGTCTTGACAATGAGCAGTTCTTC. Its protein is CASSPLWGLDNEQFF.

This clonotype was found many times. The V call is TRBV7-2, the J call TRBJ2-1; 13 bases align to TRBD2. The trim removed 1 base at V and 7 bases at J, leaving 4 bases unmatched. Germline V gene data show CDR1 as SGHTA and CDR2 as FQGNSA. The CDR3 extends over 16 amino acids. This CDR3 reads CASSLGGLAGENEQFF. In DNA, the CDR3 is TGTGCCAGCAGCTTAGGTGGACTAGCGGGAGAAAATGAGCAGTTCTTC.

This clonotype was seen at least ten times. The chain couples TRBV4-3 to TRBJ2-7; the D gene is possibly TRBD2 (5 bases). CDR1 is LGHNA and CDR2 is YSLEER in the germline V gene. V was clipped by 1 base and J by 2 bases, with 18 bases between them. This CDR3 is built from 17 residues. CDR3 residues: CASSQGGPRVGTYEQYF. The CDR3 nucleotides are TGCGCCAGCAGCCAAGGAGGGCCCCGGGTGGGGACCTACGAGCAGTACTTC.

This clonotype appeared many times. The J gene is TRBJ2-2, the V gene TRBV29-1; 13 bases are a match to TRBD2. The CDR3 contains 14 residues. The ends lost 4 bases at V and 7 bases at J; junction bases unmatched: 3. CDR1 SQVTM and CDR2 ANQGSEA come from the germline V gene. CDR3 region: CSVATSGRGGELFF. The DNA for the CDR3 is TGCAGCGTTGCCACTAGCGGGAGGGGCGGGGAGCTGTTTTTT.

The chain links TRBV7-6 to TRBJ1-2, with TRBD1 matching 8 bases. Per germline, CDR1 SGHVS and CDR2 FNYEAQ. This CDR3 is 16 amino acids long. J was trimmed by 0 bases and V by 2 bases; bases with no gene match: 5. The CDR3: CASSLSSTGANYGYTF. The CDR3 nucleotides read TGTGCCAGCAGCTTATCTTCGACAGGGGCTAACTATGGCTACACCTTC.

This rearrangement joins TRBV27 to TRBJ2-1; no clear D. Trimming stripped 5 bases from V and 5 bases from J, with 13 bases between. The CDR3 is 14 residues long. CDR1 is MNHEY and CDR2 is SMNVEV in the germline V gene (reference sequence). The CDR3 coding sequence is TGTGCCAGCAGTCCCAGACTGATGCACAATGAGCAGTTCTTC. Residues: CASSPRLMHNEQFF.

V gene TRBV21-1 combines with J gene TRBJ2-1; the table calls TRBD1, which could not be checked here. TRBV21-1 is noted as a pseudogene. The CDR3 is made up of 16 amino acids. This CDR3 is CASSRRGQGVYNEQFF. The CDR3 bases are TGTGCCAGCAGCAGACGAGGACAGGGCGTATACAATGAGCAGTTCTTC.

The chain has TRBV4-3 and TRBJ2-7; 12 positions match TRBD2. V was clipped by 2 bases and J by 7 bases; unmatched bases: 9. This CDR3 has 16 amino acids. Germline CDR1 LGHNA, CDR2 YSLEER. The CDR3 DNA follows: TGCGCCAGCAGCCAATCCCGACTAGCGGGAGTGGTAGAGCAGTACTTC. Its protein is CASSQSRLAGVVEQYF.

There are a few counts of this clonotype. The V and J genes are TRBV9 and TRBJ2-3, with TRBD2 matching over 8 bases. Germline values: CDR1 SGDLS, CDR2 YYNGEE. The CDR3 runs 15 residues. Trimming removed 0 bases from V and 5 bases from J; junction bases left unmatched: 5. The CDR3 nucleotides read TGTGCCAGCAGCGTAGACAGCGGGAGCGTAGATACGCAGTATTTT. This sequence encodes CASSVDSGSVDTQYF.

This chain uses TRBV18 with TRBJ2-1; D uncertain. Trimming took off 3 bases at V and 8 bases at J, with 11 bases between the two ends. The CDR3 runs 13 residues. CDR1 KGHSH and CDR2 LQKENI come from the germline V gene. CDR3 in amino acids: CASSPRDKDEQFF. DNA of the CDR3: TGTGCCAGCTCACCGCGTGATAAAGATGAGCAGTTCTTC.

This clonotype was counted between two and nine times. The gene calls are TRBV5-1 and TRBJ2-7; perhaps TRBD2 as D (5 bases). There are 15 residues in the CDR3. Trimming shortened V by 0 bases and J by 3 bases, and 13 bases separated the two germline ends. The germline gives CDR1 SGHRS, CDR2 YFSETQ. The CDR3 DNA reads TGCGCCAGCAGCTTGGCCGGGGATTTTAACTACGAGCAGTACTTC. Its protein is CASSLAGDFNYEQYF. Looking up the rest from reference TRBV5-1 and TRBJ2-7 gives the full variable domain: KAGVTQTPRYLIKTRGQQVTLSCSPISGHRSVSWYQQTPGQGLQFLFEYFSETQRNKGNFPGRFSGRQFSNSRSEMNVSTLELGDSALYLCASSLAGDFNYEQYFGPGTRLTVT.

V gene TRBV20-1 combines with J gene TRBJ2-6; 8 nucleotides agree with TRBD1. Looked up from germline, CDR1 is DFQATT and CDR2 is SNEGSKA (reference sequence). The ends lost 6 bases at V and 4 bases at J; junction bases unmatched: 5. The CDR3 has 14 residues. The CDR3 spells CSAPQGAGANVLTF. In nucleotides, the CDR3 is TGCAGTGCCCCTCAGGGGGCCGGGGCCAACGTCCTGACTTTC.

The rearrangement links TRBV7-6 to TRBJ1-2; TRBD1 matches at 7 bases. CDR1 is SGHVS, CDR2 FNYEAQ, per germline. CDR3 size: 15 residues. After removal of 5 bases from V and 4 bases from J, the junction contained 10 bases not matched to a gene. CDR3 DNA: TGTGCCAGCAGCCCCCGACAGGGTTTGGGCTATGGCTACACCTTC. As protein: CASSPRQGLGYGYTF. Full variable domain (remainder filled in from reference TRBV7-6 and TRBJ1-2): GAGVSQSPRYKVTKRGQDVALRCDPISGHVSLYWYRQALGQGPEFLTYFNYEAQQDKSGLPNDRFSAERPEGSISTLTIQRTEQRDSAMYRCASSPRQGLGYGYTFGSGTRLTVV.

At least ten counts were recorded for this clonotype. The J gene is TRBJ2-1, the V gene TRBV29-1; 7 nucleotides agree with TRBD2. Germline CDR1 is SQVTM and CDR2 is ANQGSEA. The trim removed 0 bases at V and 3 bases at J, leaving 8 bases unmatched. The CDR3 has 16 residues. The CDR3 nucleotides read TGCAGCGTTGAAGAACCCGGGAGGAGAAGCTACAATGAGCAGTTCTTC. It specifies CSVEEPGRRSYNEQFF.